Given below is one T cell receptor beta chain in context. These data come from a study of CD8 T cells in Susac syndrome. After extraction with the RNeasy kit, roughly 0.5 to 1 ug of the RNA was reverse transcribed using random hexamers. Amplification of TCR beta CDR3 by immunoSEQ multiplex PCR spanned 54 Vbeta and 13 Jbeta. TCRdb itself ran the immunoSEQ multiplex PCR reads through MiXCR, one entry per CDR3 protein. Of approximately 120,000 distinct CDR3 sequences in the sample, approximately 91% are singletons; the top ten hold 0.13% to 0.15%. The germline V gene has CDR1 SGHTA and CDR2 FQGNSA. This CDR3 spans 15 amino acids. V lost 6 bases and J 0 bases, leaving 15 bases between the germline ends.

The chain is built from TRBV7-2 and TRBJ2-7; D possibly corresponds to TRBD1 (6 bases). The specimen sequenced was CD4+ T cells from PBMCs. This clonotype was sampled from a human donor in good health. The DNA for the CDR3 is TGTGCCAGCAGTTCCGCCGGGACAACCTCCTACGAGCAGTACTTC. It translates to CASSSAGTTSYEQYF.